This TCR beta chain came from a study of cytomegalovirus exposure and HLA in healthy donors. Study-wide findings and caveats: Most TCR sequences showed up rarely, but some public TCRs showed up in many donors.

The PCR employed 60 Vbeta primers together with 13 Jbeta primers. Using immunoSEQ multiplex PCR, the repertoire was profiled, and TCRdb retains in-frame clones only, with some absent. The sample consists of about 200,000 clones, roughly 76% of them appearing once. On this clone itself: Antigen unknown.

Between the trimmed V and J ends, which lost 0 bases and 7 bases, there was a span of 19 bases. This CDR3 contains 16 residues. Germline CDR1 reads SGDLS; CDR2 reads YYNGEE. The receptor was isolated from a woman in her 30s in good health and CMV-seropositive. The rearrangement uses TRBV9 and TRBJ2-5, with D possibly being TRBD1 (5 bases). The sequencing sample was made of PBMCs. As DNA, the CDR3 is TGTGCCAGCAGCGTAGAGGTTGGGGCTACCCGGCGGACCCAGTACTTC. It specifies CASSVEVGATRRTQYF.